These 17 T cell receptor beta chains share one sample of origin, sequenced in a study of blood T cells in healthy people across ages. It was with a sample-barcoded 5' primer and a J-beta primer mix that a second PCR of roughly 7 to 12 cycles was run. TCRdb analysed the 5' RACE reads with MiXCR anew, one entry per CDR3 protein. This table holds 920,000 or so distinct CDR3 sequences, more than 40% found once. The source material was blood. The receptors were sampled from an older woman in good health.

This clonotype was seen only a few times. The chain carries TRBV3-1 and TRBJ2-1; no clear D. The CDR3 runs to 15 residues. The V gene's germline CDR1 is LGHDT and CDR2 YNNKEL (reference sequence). Trimming shortened V by 0 bases and J by 6 bases, and 12 bases separated the two germline ends. CDR3 coding DNA: TGTGCCAGCAGCCAAGAACCCCTGGTGGCCAATGAGCAGTTCTTC. Its protein is CASSQEPLVANEQFF.

The rearrangement links TRBV20-1 to TRBJ2-7; 11 positions match TRBD2. V lost 5 bases and J lost 5; bases outside the gene matches: 11. There are 15 residues in the CDR3. Looked up from germline, CDR1 is DFQATT and CDR2 is SNEGSKA (reference sequence). CDR3 region: CSAEPLLAGVDEQYF. In nucleotides, the CDR3 is TGCAGTGCTGAACCCTTACTAGCGGGAGTGGACGAGCAGTACTTC.

In the case of this clonotype: Its ends do not fully match the called genes, so a read error is possible. The J gene is TRBJ1-1, the V gene TRBV3-1; 8 bases agree with TRBD1. Germline V gives CDR1 LGHDT, CDR2 YNNKEL (reference sequence). This CDR3 has 16 amino acids. DNA of the CDR3: TGTGCCAGCAGCCGTGGACAGGGACTCATGAACACCGAAGCTTTCTTT. Translated, it gives CASSRGQGLMNTEAFF.

This clonotype was picked up a small number of times. The genes are TRBV27 and TRBJ2-5; 9 nucleotides agree with TRBD2. The J call is doubtful: the DNA matches TRBJ2-7 better. Per germline, CDR1 MNHEY and CDR2 SMNVEV (reference sequence). This CDR3 contains 16 residues. The DNA for the CDR3 is TGTGCCAGCAGTTCTCCACGTAGCGGGGGATCCTACGAGCAGTACTTC. It yields the protein CASSSPRSGGSYEQYF.

The rearrangement uses TRBV10-2 and TRBJ2-1; 12 nucleotides align to TRBD2. The germline CDR1 and CDR2 sequences are WSHSY and SAAADI. The V and J ends lost 9 bases and 8 bases, in that order; junction bases with no gene match: 5. The length of the CDR3 is 13 residues. The CDR3 DNA sequence: TGCGCCAGTGGAGGACTAGCGGGACATGAGCAGTTCTTC. This codes for CASGGLAGHEQFF.

Only a few counts were recorded for this clonotype. CDR3 coding DNA: TGTGCCAGCAGCTCCACCTCTGGACTAGCGGGGTGGGAGACCCAGTACTTC. This sequence encodes CASSSTSGLAGWETQYF. The chain carries TRBV7-9 and TRBJ2-5; 12 bases are a match to TRBD2. V dropped 4 bases and J dropped 5; count of bases not matched to a gene: 11. CDR3 size: 17 residues. CDR1 and CDR2 (germline): SEHNR, FQNEAQ (reference sequence).

V usage is TRBV6-2 or TRBV6-3 and J usage is TRBJ1-2, with D maybe TRBD1 (5 bases). CDR3 length equals 14 residues. The germline V gene encodes CDR1 MNHEY and CDR2 SVGEGT. The V end was cut by 2 bases, the J end by 4 bases, with 11 bases between. The CDR3 here is CASSYGWGSYGYTF. DNA for the CDR3: TGTGCCAGCAGTTACGGATGGGGGAGCTATGGCTACACCTTC.

The chain links TRBV30 to TRBJ1-1; 7 positions match TRBD1. The V segment lost 4 bases and the J segment 4 bases; nucleotides outside the gene matches: 15. Germline CDR1 reads GTSNPN; CDR2 reads SVGIG (reference sequence). The CDR3 length is 16 residues. The CDR3 DNA sequence: TGTGCCTGGAATTACAGGGGAGGGCTAGGTAGCACTGAAGCTTTCTTT. Amino acid sequence: CAWNYRGGLGSTEAFF. The variable domain in full, completed from reference TRBV30 and TRBJ1-1, reads SQTIHQWPATLVQPVGSPLSLECTVEGTSNPNLYWYRQAAGRGLQLLFYSVGIGQISSEVPQNLSASRPQDRQFILSSKKLLLSDSGFYLCAWNYRGGLGSTEAFFGQGTRLTVV.

This clonotype turned up a few times. Written as DNA, the CDR3 is TGTGCCATCAGTGACGAAATATGGAATTCACCCCTCCACTTT. Protein product: CAISDEIWNSPLHF. This sequence joins TRBV10-3 and TRBJ1-6, with no clear D. This CDR3 is built from 14 residues. Germline CDR1 reads ENHRY; CDR2 reads SYGVKD. Trimming pared 3 bases from V and 7 bases from J, leaving 10 bases between.

This clonotype was seen a handful of times. V and J are TRBV12-3 or TRBV12-4 and TRBJ2-5; 8 bases match TRBD1. The CDR3 loop spans 15 amino acids. V was clipped by 6 bases and J by 2 bases; unmatched bases: 8. This CDR3 is CASRQGATGQETQYF. For the CDR3, the DNA is TGTGCCAGCAGGCAGGGGGCTACGGGACAAGAGACCCAGTACTTC.

This clonotype was recorded a few times. This chain links TRBV9 with TRBJ1-2, with unresolved D. The CDR3 length is 11 residues. V was cut by 3 bases and J by 7 bases, with 7 bases left in between. Germline V gene sequence: CDR1 SGDLS, CDR2 YYNGEE. The CDR3: CASSAAVGYTF. CDR3 in DNA: TGTGCCAGCAGCGCCGCGGTTGGCTACACCTTC.

The genes are TRBV19 and TRBJ2-5; D uncertain. TRBJ2-7 explains the end of the DNA better; the J call may be wrong. Germline lookup yields CDR1 LNHDA and CDR2 SQIVND (reference sequence). The CDR3 is 14 amino acids. In nucleotides, the CDR3 is TGTGCCAGTAGCCTGATGCCGGATTCCTACGAGCAGTACTTC. Protein: CASSLMPDSYEQYF.

The V and J genes are TRBV20-1 and TRBJ2-1; no clear D gene. Germline loops: CDR1 DFQATT, CDR2 SNEGSKA (reference sequence). The CDR3 is 13 residues long. The V end lost 1 base, the J end lost 5 bases, and 9 bases lay between the germline ends. The CDR3 protein is CSARGNRHNEQFF. The CDR3 coding sequence is TGCAGTGCTAGAGGGAATCGGCACAATGAGCAGTTCTTC.

This clonotype was found a few times. The rearrangement links TRBV7-2 to TRBJ2-7; no definite D call. The CDR3 has 15 residues. Deletions cut 0 bases from V and 2 bases from J, with 11 bases between. The V gene's germline CDR1 is SGHTA and CDR2 FQGNSA. CDR3 DNA sequence: TGTGCCAGCAGCTTAGCCCCCTCCGATACCTACGAGCAGTACTTC. It encodes CASSLAPSDTYEQYF.

This clonotype showed up just a few times. The chain recombines TRBV6-5 with TRBJ2-1, with 7 nucleotides matching TRBD1. Germline loops: CDR1 MNHEY, CDR2 SVGAGI. The ends lost 4 bases at V and 5 bases at J; junction bases unmatched: 8. CDR3 length: 15 amino acids. This CDR3 reads CASSFLGTANNEQFF. Written as DNA, the CDR3 is TGTGCCAGCAGTTTCCTCGGGACAGCCAACAATGAGCAGTTCTTC.

The chain is built from TRBV20-1 and TRBJ1-2; D not resolved. Germline V gene lookup returns CDR1 DFQATT and CDR2 SNEGSKA (reference sequence). The CDR3 covers 15 residues. With 7 bases removed from V and 4 bases from J, the gap between germline ends came to 22 bases. The CDR3 region is CSVFRPAVLSYGYTF. The CDR3 DNA sequence: TGCAGTGTTTTTCGCCCTGCGGTTCTCTCCTATGGCTACACCTTC.

This clonotype was observed at least ten times. The gene calls are TRBV15 and TRBJ2-5, with D perhaps TRBD1 (6 bases). The CDR3 length is 17 residues. CDR1 and CDR2 (germline): LNHNV, YYDKDF (reference sequence). Between the trimmed V and J ends, which lost 0 bases and 2 bases, there was a span of 16 bases. This CDR3 is CATSRDPQGFGQETQYF. Here the CDR3 DNA reads TGTGCCACCAGCAGAGACCCTCAGGGGTTCGGGCAAGAGACCCAGTACTTC.